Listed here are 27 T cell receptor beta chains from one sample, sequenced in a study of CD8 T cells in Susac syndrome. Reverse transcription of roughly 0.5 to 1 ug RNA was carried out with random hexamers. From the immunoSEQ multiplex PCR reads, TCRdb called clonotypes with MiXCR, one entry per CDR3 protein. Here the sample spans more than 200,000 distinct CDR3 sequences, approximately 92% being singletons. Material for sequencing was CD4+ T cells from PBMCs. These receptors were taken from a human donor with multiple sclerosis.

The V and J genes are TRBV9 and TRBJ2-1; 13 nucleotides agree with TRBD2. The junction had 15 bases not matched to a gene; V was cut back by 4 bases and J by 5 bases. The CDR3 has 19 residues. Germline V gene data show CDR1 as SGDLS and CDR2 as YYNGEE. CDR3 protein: CASSPQVPGLAGFHNEQFF. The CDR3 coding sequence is TGTGCCAGCAGCCCCCAAGTCCCGGGACTAGCGGGGTTCCACAATGAGCAGTTCTTC.

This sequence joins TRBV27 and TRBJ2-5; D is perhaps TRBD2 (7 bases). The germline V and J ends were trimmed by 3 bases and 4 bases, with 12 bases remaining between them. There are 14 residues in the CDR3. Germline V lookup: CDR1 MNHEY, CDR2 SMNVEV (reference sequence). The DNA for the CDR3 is TGTGCCAGCAGTTTCGGGGGGCGCGTAGAGACCCAGTACTTC. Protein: CASSFGGRVETQYF.

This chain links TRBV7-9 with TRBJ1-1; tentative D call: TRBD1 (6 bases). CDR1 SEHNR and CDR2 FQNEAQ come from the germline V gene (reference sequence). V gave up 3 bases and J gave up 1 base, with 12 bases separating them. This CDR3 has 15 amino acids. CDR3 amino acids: CASSFPGHKNTEAFF. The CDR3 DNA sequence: TGTGCCAGCAGCTTTCCGGGACACAAGAACACTGAAGCTTTCTTT.

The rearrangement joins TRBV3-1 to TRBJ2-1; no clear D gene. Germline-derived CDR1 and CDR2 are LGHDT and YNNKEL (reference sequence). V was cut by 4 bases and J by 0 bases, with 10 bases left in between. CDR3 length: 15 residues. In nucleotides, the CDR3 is TGTGCCAGCAGCCCTCCCCCGAGCTCCTACAATGAGCAGTTCTTC. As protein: CASSPPPSSYNEQFF.

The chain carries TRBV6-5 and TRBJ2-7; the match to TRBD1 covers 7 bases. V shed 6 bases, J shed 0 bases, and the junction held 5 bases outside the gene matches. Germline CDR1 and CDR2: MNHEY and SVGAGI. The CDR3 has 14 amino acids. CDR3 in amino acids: CASSGTVVSYEQYF. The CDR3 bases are TGTGCCAGCAGCGGGACAGTAGTCTCCTACGAGCAGTACTTC.

CDR3 coding DNA: TGTGGTCACCGAGGGCGCCTTAATGAAAAACTGTTTTTT. This encodes CGHRGRLNEKLFF. The chain couples TRBV27 to TRBJ1-4; D is ambiguous. The germline V gene encodes CDR1 MNHEY and CDR2 SMNVEV (reference sequence). This CDR3 region has 13 residues.

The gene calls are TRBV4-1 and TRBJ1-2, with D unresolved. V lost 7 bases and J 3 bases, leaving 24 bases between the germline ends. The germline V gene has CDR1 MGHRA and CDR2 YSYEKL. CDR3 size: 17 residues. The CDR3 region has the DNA TGCGCCAGCACCCTCGAGGCCCGACAAGATACGTACTATGGCTACACCTTC. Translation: CASTLEARQDTYYGYTF.

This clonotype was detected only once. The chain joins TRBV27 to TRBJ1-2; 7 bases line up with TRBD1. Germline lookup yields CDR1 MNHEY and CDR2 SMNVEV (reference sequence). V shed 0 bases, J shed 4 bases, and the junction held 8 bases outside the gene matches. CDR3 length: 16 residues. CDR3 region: CASSLSTGTALYGYTF. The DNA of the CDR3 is TGTGCCAGCAGTTTATCGACCGGGACAGCTCTCTATGGCTACACCTTC.

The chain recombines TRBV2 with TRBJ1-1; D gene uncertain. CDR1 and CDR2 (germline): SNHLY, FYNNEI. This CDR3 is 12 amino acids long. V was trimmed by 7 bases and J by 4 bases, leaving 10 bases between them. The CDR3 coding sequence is TGTGCCAGCACCCTGGGTGGCACTGAAGCTTTCTTT. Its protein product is CASTLGGTEAFF.

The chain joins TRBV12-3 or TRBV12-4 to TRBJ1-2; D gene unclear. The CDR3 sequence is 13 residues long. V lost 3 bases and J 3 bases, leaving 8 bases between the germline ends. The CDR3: CASSFRVYYGYTF. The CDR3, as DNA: TGTGCCAGCAGTTTCCGTGTATACTATGGCTACACCTTC.

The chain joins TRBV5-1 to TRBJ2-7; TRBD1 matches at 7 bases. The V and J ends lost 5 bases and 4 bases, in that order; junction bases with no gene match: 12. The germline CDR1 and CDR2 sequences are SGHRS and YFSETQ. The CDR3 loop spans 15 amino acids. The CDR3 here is CASSVSSPGGYEQYV. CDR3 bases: TGCGCCAGCAGTGTCTCCAGCCCAGGGGGTTACGAGCAGTACGTC.

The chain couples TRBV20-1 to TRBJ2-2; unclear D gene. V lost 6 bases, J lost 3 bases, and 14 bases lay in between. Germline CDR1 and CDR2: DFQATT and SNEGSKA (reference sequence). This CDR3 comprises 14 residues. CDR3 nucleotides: TGCAGTGCCAAGACTCCGACTGACACCGGGGAGCTGTTTTTT. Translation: CSAKTPTDTGELFF.

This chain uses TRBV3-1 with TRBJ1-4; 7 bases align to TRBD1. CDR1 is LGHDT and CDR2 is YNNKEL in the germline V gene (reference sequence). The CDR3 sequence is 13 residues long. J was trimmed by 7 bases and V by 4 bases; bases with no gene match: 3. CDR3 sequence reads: CASSRGGGEKLFF. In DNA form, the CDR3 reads TGTGCCAGCAGCCGAGGGGGCGGTGAAAAACTGTTTTTT.

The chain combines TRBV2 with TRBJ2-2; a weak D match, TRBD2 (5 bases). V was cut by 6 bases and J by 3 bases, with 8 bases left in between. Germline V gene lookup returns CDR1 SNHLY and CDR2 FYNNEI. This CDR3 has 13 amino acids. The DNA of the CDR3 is TGTGCCAGCAGCGACTATTACACCGGGGAGCTGTTTTTT. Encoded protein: CASSDYYTGELFF.

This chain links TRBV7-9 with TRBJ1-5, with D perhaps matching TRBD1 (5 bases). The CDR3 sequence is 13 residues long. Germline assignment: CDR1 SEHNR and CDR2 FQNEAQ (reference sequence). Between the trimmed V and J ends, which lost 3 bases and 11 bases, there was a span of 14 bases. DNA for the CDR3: TGTGCCAGCAGCTTTCCCGGGGCGGAGGCCCAGCATTTT. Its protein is CASSFPGAEAQHF. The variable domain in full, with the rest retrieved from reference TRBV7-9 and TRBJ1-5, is DTGVSQNPRHKITKRGQNVTFRCDPISEHNRLYWYRQTLGQGPEFLTYFQNEAQLEKSRLLSDRFSAERPKGSFSTLEIQRTEQGDSAMYLCASSFPGAEAQHFGDGTRLSIL.

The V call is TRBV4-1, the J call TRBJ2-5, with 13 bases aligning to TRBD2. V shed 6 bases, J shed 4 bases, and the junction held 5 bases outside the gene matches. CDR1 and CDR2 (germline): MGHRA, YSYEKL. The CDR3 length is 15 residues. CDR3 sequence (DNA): TGCGCCAGCAGGCGACTAGCGGGGGGCCGAGAGACCCAGTACTTC. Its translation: CASRRLAGGRETQYF.

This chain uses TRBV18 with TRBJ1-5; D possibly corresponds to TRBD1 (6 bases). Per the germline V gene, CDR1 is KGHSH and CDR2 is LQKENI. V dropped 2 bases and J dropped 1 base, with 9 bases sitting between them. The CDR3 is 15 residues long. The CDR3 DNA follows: TGTGCCAGCTCACCAGTCCAGGGGAGCAATCAGCCCCAGCATTTT. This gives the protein CASSPVQGSNQPQHF.

Here the CDR3 reads CASSLAEGAVAENIQYF. DNA of the CDR3: TGCGCCAGCAGCTTGGCGGAAGGGGCTGTCGCTGAGAACATTCAGTACTTC. The chain combines TRBV5-1 with TRBJ2-4, with D perhaps TRBD1 (5 bases). V was clipped by 0 bases and J by 7 bases, with 20 bases between them. Germline V CDR1 and CDR2: SGHRS, YFSETQ. The CDR3 contains 17 residues.

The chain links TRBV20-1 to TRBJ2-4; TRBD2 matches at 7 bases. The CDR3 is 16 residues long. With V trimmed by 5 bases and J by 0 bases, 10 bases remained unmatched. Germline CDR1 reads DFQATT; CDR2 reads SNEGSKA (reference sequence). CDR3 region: CSAATVLARAKNIQYF. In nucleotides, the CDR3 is TGCAGTGCTGCGACCGTACTAGCGCGAGCCAAAAACATTCAGTACTTC.

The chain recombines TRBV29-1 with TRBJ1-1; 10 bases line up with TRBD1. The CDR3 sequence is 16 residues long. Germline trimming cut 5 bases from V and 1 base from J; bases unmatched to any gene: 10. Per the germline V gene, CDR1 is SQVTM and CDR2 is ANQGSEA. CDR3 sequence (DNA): TGCAGCGTTAGACGGAGACAGGGGGCTTCGAACACTGAAGCTTTCTTT. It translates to CSVRRRQGASNTEAFF.

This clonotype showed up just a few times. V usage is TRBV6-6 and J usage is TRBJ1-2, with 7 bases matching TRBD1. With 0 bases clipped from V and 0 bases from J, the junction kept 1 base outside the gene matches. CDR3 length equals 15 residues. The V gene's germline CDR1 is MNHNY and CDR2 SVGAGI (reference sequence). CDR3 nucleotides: TGTGCCAGCAGTTACTCCGGGACAGCTAACTATGGCTACACCTTC. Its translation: CASSYSGTANYGYTF.

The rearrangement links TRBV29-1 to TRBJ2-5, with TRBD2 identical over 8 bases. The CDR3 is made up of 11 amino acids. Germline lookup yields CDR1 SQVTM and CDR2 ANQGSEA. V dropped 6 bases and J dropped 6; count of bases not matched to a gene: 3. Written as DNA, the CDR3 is TGCAGCGTGACTAGCGCAAAGACCCAGTACTTC. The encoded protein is CSVTSAKTQYF.

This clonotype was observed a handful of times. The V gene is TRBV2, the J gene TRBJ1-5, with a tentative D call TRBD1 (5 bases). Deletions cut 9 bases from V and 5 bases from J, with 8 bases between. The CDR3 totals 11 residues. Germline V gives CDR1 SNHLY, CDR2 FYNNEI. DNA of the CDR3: TGTGCCAGTGGGGGGGATCAGCCCCAGCATTTT. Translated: CASGGDQPQHF.

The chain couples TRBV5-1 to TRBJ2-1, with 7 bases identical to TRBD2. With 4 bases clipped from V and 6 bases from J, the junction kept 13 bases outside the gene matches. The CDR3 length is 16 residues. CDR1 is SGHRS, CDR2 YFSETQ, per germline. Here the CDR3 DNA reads TGCGCCAGCAGCCCTTCCGCGCTAGCGGCGAGCAATGAGCAGTTCTTC. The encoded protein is CASSPSALAASNEQFF.

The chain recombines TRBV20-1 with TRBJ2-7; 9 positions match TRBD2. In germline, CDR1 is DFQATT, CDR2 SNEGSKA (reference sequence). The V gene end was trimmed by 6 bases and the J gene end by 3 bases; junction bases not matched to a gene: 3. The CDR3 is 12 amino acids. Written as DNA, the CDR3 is TGCAGTGCGATAGCGGGGGTCTACGAGCAGTACTTC. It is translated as CSAIAGVYEQYF.

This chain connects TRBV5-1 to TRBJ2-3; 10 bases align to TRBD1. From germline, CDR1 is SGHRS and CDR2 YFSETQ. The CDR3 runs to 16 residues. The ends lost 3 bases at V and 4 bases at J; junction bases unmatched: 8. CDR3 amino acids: CASSSSGTGVSDTQYF. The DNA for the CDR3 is TGCGCCAGCAGCTCGTCCGGGACAGGGGTATCAGATACGCAGTATTTT.

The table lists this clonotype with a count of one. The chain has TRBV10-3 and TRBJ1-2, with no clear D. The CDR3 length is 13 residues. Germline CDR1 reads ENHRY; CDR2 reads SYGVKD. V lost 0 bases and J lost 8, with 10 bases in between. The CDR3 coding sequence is TGTGCCATCAGTGAGTCGAACAAGGGCGGCTACACCTTC. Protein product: CAISESNKGGYTF.